This TCR beta chain appears in the sequencing data of a study of long-term antiretroviral therapy in people with HIV. V gave up 6 bases and J gave up 3 bases, with 5 bases separating them. The CDR3 covers 12 residues. CDR1 is SEHNR, CDR2 FQNEAQ, per germline (reference sequence). This was the immunoSEQ v3.0 assay at survey level. TCRdb's copy holds only in-frame clones and misses some; the assay was immunoSEQ multiplex PCR. The sample has 25,000 to 35,000 clones, roughly nine tenths seen once. This TCR came from a man over 45 with HIV. Sequenced here: unsorted PBMCs, sampled 2 years after starting antiretroviral therapy. V gene TRBV7-9 combines with J gene TRBJ2-2; no reliable D call. CDR3: CASREYTGELFF. The DNA of the CDR3 is TGTGCCAGCAGGGAATACACCGGGGAGCTGTTTTTT.